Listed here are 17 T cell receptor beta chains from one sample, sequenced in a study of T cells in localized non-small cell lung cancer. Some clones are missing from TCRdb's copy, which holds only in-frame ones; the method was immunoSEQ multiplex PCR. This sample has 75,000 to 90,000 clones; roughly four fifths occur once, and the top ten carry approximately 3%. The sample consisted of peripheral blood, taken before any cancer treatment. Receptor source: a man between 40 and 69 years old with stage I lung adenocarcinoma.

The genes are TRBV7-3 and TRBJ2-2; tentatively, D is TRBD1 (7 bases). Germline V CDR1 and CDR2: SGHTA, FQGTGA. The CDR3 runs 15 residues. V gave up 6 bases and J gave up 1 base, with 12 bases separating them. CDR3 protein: CASSQGDLNTGELFF. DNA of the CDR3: TGTGCCAGCAGTCAGGGGGACTTGAACACCGGGGAGCTGTTTTTT.

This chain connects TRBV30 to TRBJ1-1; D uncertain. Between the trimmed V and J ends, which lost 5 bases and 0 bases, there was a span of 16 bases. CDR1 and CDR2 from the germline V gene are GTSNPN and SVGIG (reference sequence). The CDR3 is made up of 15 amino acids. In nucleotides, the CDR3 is TGTGCCTGGGTGGAATATTCGAACCTGAACACTGAAGCTTTCTTT. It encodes CAWVEYSNLNTEAFF.

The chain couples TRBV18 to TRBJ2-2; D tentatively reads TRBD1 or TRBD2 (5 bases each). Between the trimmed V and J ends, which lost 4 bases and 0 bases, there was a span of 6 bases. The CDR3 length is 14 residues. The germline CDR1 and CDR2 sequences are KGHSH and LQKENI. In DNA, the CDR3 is TGTGCCAGCTCACAGGGACCGAACACCGGGGAGCTGTTTTTT. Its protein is CASSQGPNTGELFF.

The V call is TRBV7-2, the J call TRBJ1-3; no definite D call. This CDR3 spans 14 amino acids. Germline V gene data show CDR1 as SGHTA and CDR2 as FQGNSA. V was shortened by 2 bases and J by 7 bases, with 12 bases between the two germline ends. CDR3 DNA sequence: TGTGCCAGCAGCTTACTGGCGGTGAGCAACACCATATATTTT. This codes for CASSLLAVSNTIYF.

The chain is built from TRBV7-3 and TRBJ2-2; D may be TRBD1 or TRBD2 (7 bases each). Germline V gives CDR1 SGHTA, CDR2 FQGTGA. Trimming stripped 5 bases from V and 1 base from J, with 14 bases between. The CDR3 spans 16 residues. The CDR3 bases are TGTGCCAGCAGCGCCCAGGGGGGGAGGAACACCGGGGAGCTGTTTTTT. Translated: CASSAQGGRNTGELFF.

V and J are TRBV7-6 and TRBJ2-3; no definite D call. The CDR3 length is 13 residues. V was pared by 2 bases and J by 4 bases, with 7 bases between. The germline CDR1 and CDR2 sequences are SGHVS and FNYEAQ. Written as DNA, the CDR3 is TGTGCCAGCAGCTTATCGATGGCAGATACGCAGTATTTT. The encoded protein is CASSLSMADTQYF. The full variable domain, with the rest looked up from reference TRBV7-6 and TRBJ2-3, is GAGVSQSPRYKVTKRGQDVALRCDPISGHVSLYWYRQALGQGPEFLTYFNYEAQQDKSGLPNDRFSAERPEGSISTLTIQRTEQRDSAMYRCASSLSMADTQYFGPGTRLTVL.

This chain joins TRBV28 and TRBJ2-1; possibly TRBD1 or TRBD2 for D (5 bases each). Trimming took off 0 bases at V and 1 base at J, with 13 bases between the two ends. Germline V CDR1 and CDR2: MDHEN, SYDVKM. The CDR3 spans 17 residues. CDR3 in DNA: TGTGCCAGCAGTTTATGGACCGGGACGGATTCCTACAATGAGCAGTTCTTC. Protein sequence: CASSLWTGTDSYNEQFF.

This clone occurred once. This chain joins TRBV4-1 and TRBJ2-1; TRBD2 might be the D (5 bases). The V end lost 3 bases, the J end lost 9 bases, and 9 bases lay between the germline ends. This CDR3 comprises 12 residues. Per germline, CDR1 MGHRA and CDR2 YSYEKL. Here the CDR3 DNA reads TGCGCCAGCAGCCATCTAGCCGGTGAGCAGTTCTTC. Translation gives CASSHLAGEQFF.

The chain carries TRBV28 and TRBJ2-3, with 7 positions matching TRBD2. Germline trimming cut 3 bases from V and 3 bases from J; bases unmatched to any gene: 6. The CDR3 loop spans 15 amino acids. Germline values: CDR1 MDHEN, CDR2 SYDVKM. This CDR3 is CASSFGGRGTDTQYF. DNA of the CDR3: TGTGCCAGCAGTTTTGGCGGGAGAGGTACAGATACGCAGTATTTT. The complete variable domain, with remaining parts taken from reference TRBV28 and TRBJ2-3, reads DVKVTQSSRYLVKRTGEKVFLECVQDMDHENMFWYRQDPGLGLRLIYFSYDVKMKEKGDIPEGYSVSREKKERFSLILESASTNQTSMYLCASSFGGRGTDTQYFGPGTRLTVL.

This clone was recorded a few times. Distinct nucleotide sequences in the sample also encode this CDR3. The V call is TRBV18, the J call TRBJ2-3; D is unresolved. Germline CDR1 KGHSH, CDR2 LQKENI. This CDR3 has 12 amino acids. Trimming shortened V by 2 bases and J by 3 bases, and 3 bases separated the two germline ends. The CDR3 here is CASSPRTDTQYF. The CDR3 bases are TGTGCCAGCTCACCAAGGACAGATACGCAGTATTTT.

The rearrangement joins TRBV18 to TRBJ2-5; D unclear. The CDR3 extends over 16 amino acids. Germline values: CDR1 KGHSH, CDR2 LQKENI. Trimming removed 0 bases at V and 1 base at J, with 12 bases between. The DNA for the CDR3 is TGTGCCAGCTCACCACCGAGGAACGTCCGCCAAGAGACCCAGTACTTC. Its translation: CASSPPRNVRQETQYF.

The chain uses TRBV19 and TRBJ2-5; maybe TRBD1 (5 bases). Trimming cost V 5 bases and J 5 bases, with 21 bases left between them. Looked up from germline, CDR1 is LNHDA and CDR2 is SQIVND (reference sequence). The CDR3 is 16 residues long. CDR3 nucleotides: TGTGCCAGTAGTGCCGAACAGGTTAAACGCCGGGAGACCCAGTACTTC. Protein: CASSAEQVKRRETQYF.

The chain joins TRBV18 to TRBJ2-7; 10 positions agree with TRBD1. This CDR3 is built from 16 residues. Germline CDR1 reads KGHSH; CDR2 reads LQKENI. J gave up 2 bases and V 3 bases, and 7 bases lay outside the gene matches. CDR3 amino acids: CASSPGPGTGAYEQYF. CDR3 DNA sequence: TGTGCCAGCTCACCGGGGCCCGGGACAGGGGCCTACGAGCAGTACTTC.

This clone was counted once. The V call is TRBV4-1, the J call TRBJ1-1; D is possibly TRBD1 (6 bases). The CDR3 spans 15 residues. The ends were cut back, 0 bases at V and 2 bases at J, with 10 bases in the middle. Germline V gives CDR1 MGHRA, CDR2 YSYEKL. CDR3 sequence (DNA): TGCGCCAGCAGCCAAGAGGGGGCACTTAACACTGAAGCTTTCTTT. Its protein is CASSQEGALNTEAFF.

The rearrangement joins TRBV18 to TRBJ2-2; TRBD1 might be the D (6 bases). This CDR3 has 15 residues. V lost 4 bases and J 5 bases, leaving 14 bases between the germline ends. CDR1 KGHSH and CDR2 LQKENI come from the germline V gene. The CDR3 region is CASSRRDTRTGELFF. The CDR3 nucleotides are TGTGCCAGCTCACGCCGGGACACACGAACCGGGGAGCTGTTTTTT.

The CDR3 loop reads CASSRTGQETQYF. The CDR3 DNA reads as TGTGCCAGCAGTCGAACAGGACAAGAGACCCAGTACTTC. V usage is TRBV7-9 and J usage is TRBJ2-5; TRBD1 is a possible D gene (5 bases). V lost 6 bases, J lost 2 bases, and 10 bases lay in between. The CDR3 is made up of 13 amino acids. Germline values: CDR1 SEHNR, CDR2 FQNEAQ (reference sequence).

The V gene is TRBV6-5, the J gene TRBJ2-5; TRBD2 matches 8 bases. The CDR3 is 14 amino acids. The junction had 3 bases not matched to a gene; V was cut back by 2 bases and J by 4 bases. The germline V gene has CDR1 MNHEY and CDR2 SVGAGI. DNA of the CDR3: TGTGCCAGCAGTTACCCGGGGGGGGGAGAGACCCAGTACTTC. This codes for CASSYPGGGETQYF.